The T cell receptor beta chain under discussion was sequenced for a study of early T cells in non-severe SARS-CoV-2 infection. Study-wide background: Bulk RNA from unsorted whole blood was sequenced; chains were unpaired.

At least ten counts were recorded for this clonotype. Its antigen is not identified. Individual cDNA molecules each received unique molecular identifiers attached to them. Each CDR3 protein is one row after TCRdb ran MiXCR on the 5' RACE reads. The data show tens of thousands of distinct CDR3 sequences, over 12% seen once. Study observations and caveats: VDJdb matches were skewed toward anti-spike CD8 T cell responses.

Specimen: whole blood. The source of this sequence is an adult who was a healthcare worker with PCR-confirmed SARS-CoV-2 infection or an uninfected control (not recorded which).

DNA of the CDR3: TGTGCCAGCAGCCCCTCGCGCAGGGACACTGAAGCTTTCTTT. Its protein is CASSPSRRDTEAFF. V and J are TRBV11-2 and TRBJ1-1; D is possibly TRBD1 (5 bases). The V end lost 5 bases, the J end lost 3 bases, and 13 bases lay between the germline ends. The CDR3 contains 14 residues. Germline CDR1 and CDR2: SGHAT and FQNNGV. The full variable domain, in which reference TRBV11-2 and TRBJ1-1 provide the parts outside the CDR3, is EAGVAQSPRYKIIEKRQSVAFWCNPISGHATLYWYQQILGQGPKLLIQFQNNGVVDDSQLPKDRFSAERLKGVDSTLKIQPAKLEDSAVYLCASSPSRRDTEAFFGQGTRLTVV.